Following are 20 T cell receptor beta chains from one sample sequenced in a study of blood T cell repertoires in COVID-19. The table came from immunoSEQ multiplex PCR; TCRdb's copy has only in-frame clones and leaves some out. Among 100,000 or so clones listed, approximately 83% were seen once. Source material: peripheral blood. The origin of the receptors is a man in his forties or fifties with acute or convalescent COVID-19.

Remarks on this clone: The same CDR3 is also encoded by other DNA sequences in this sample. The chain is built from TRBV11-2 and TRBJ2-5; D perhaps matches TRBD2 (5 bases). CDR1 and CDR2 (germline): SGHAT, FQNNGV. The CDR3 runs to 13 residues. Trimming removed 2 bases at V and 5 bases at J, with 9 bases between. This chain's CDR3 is CASSLRGRETQYF. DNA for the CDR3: TGTGCCAGCAGCTTACGGGGTCGTGAGACCCAGTACTTC.

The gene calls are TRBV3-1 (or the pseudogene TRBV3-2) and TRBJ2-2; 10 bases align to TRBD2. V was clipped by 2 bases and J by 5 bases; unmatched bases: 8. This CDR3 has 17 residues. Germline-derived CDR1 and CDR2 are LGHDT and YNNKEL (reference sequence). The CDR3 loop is CASSQPLLAGVTGELFF. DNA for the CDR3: TGTGCCAGCAGCCAACCCCTTCTAGCGGGGGTAACCGGGGAGCTGTTTTTT.

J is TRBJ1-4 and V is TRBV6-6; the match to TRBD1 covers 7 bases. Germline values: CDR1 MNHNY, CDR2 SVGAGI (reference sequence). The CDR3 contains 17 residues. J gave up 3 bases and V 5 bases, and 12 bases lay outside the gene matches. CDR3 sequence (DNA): TGTGCCAGCAGTCACCGAGGGGGCACATTTCCTAATGAAAAACTGTTTTTT. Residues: CASSHRGGTFPNEKLFF.

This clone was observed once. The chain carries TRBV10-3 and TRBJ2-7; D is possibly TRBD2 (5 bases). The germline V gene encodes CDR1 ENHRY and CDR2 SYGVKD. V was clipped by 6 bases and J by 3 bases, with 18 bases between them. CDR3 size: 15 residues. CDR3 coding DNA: TGTGCCATCAGCCCCCGGGGAACAAATGACTACGAGCAGTACTTC. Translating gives CAISPRGTNDYEQYF.

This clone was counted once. CDR3 DNA sequence: TGCGCCAGCAGCCCCACTATGAACACTGAAGCTTTCTTT. Amino acid sequence: CASSPTMNTEAFF. The rearrangement links TRBV5-1 to TRBJ1-1; D gene uncertain. Germline V gene sequence: CDR1 SGHRS, CDR2 YFSETQ. V lost 4 bases to trimming and J lost 0 bases, with 7 bases between them. CDR3 size: 13 residues.

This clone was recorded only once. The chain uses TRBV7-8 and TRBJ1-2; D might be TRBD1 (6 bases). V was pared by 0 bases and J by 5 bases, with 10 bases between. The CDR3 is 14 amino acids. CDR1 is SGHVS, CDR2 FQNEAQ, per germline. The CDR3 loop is CASSLAGTGYGYTF. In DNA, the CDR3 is TGTGCCAGCAGCTTAGCGGGTACAGGGTATGGCTACACCTTC.

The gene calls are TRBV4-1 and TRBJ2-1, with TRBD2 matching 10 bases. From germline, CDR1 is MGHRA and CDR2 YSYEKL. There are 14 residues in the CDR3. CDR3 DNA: TGCCCCCCCCGCCAGCGGGGGGGTTACAATGAGCAGTTCTTC. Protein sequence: CPPRQRGGYNEQFF.

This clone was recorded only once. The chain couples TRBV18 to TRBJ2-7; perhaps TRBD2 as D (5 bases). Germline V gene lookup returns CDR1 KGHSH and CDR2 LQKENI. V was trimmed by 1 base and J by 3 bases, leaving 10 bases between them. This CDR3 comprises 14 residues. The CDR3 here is CASSPRGQVYEQYF. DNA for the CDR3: TGTGCCAGCTCACCACGCGGGCAGGTCTACGAGCAGTACTTC.

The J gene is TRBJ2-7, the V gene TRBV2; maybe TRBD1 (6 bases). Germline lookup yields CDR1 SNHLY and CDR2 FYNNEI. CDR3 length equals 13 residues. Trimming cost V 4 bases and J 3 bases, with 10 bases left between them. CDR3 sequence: CASSGDKSYEQYF. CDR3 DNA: TGTGCCAGCAGTGGGGACAAGAGCTACGAGCAGTACTTC.

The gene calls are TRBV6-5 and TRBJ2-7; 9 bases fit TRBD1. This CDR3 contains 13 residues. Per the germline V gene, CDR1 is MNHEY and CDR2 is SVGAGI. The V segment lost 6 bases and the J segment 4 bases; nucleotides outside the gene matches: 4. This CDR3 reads CASRPGQGYEQYF. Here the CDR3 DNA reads TGTGCCAGCAGACCGGGACAGGGTTACGAGCAGTACTTC.

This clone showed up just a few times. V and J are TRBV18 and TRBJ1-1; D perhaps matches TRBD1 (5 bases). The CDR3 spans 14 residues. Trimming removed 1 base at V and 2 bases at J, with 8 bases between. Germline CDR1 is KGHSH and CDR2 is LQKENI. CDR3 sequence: CASSPQDTNTEAFF. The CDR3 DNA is TGTGCCAGCTCACCACAGGACACCAACACTGAAGCTTTCTTT.

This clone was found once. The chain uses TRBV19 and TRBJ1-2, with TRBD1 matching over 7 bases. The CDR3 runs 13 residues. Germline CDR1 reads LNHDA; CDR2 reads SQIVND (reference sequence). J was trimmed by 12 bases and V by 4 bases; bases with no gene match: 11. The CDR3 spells CASSRSAGGGHTF. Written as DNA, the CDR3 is TGTGCCAGTAGTAGATCAGCCGGAGGGGGCCACACCTTC.

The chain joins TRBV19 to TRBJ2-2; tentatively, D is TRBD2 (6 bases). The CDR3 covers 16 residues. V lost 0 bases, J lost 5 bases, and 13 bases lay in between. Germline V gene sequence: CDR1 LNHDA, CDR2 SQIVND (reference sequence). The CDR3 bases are TGTGCCAGTAGTATAGATAGGAGGGGTCGTACCGGGGAGCTGTTTTTT. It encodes CASSIDRRGRTGELFF.

The CDR3 sequence is CASSRRLGFGETQYF. Written as DNA, the CDR3 is TGTGCCAGCAGCCGCAGACTAGGGTTTGGGGAGACCCAGTACTTC. The rearrangement links TRBV7-2 to TRBJ2-5; a possible D gene is TRBD2 (6 bases). The CDR3 spans 15 residues. Germline V gene data show CDR1 as SGHTA and CDR2 as FQGNSA. Trimming took off 5 bases at V and 5 bases at J, with 18 bases between the two ends.

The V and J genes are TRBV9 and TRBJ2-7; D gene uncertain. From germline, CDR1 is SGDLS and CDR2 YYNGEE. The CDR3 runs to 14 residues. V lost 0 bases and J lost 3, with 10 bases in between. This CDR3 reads CASSVGTDFYEQYF. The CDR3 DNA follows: TGTGCCAGCAGCGTAGGTACTGATTTCTACGAGCAGTACTTC.

The CDR3 spells CASSYSTAGAETQYF. CDR3 sequence (DNA): TGTGCCAGCAGTTACTCGACGGCAGGGGCGGAGACCCAGTACTTC. The rearrangement links TRBV6-5 to TRBJ2-5; a possible D gene is TRBD1 (6 bases). V lost 0 bases and J lost 5, with 13 bases in between. There are 15 residues in the CDR3. Germline V gene sequence: CDR1 MNHEY, CDR2 SVGAGI.

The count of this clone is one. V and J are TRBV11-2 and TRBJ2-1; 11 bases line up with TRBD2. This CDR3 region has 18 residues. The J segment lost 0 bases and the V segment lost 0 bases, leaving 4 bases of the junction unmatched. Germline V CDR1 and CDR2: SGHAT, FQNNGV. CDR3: CASSLDGLAGSSYNEQFF. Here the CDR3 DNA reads TGTGCCAGCAGCTTAGATGGACTAGCGGGTAGCTCCTACAATGAGCAGTTCTTC.

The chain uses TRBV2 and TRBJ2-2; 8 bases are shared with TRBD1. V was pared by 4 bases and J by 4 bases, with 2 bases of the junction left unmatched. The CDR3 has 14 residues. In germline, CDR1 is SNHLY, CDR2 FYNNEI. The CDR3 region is CASSGQGFTGELFF. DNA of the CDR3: TGTGCCAGCAGTGGACAGGGGTTCACCGGGGAGCTGTTTTTT.

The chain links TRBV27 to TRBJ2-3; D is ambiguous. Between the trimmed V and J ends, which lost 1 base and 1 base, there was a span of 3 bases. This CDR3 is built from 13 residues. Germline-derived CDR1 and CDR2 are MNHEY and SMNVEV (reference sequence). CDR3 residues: CASSLLGTDTQYF. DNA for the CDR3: TGTGCCAGCAGTTTATTAGGCACAGATACGCAGTATTTT.

The CDR3 coding sequence is TGTGCCAGCAGCTCCGAGATGAACACTGAAGCTTTCTTT. Translated, it gives CASSSEMNTEAFF. The chain combines TRBV7-3 with TRBJ1-1; D not certain. V lost 4 bases and J 0 bases, leaving 6 bases between the germline ends. The CDR3 is 13 amino acids. Germline-derived CDR1 and CDR2 are SGHTA and FQGTGA.